The present T cell receptor beta chain was sequenced within a study of T cell changes during pregnancy in multiple sclerosis (dated 2019 in TCRdb). In the study overall: In women with multiple sclerosis, the researchers looked at how the T cell repertoire shifted as pregnancy progressed.

The receptor library was made with the immunoSEQ multiplex PCR assay. The immuneACCESS repertoire file appears here via TCRdb, limited to in-frame rearrangements. These files lack a portion of the clones; in checked studies, under half of the deficit traces to unresolved V genes, and the cause of the others is not known. The sample table contains approximately 74,000 clones; only one count was recorded for roughly nine tenths of them. Approximately 3.4% of the sample is held by the ten biggest clonotypes. With regard to this clone: Its target antigen remains unknown. Base qualities were left out, and no much larger clone turns up one base away.

CDR1 is given as MNHEY and CDR2 as SMNVEV, both from the germline V gene (reference sequence). Including cysteine and phenylalanine, the CDR3 has 15 amino acids. Only the CDR3 DNA stays, 45 bases, in frame from base 1. V and J lose 3 bases and 7 bases, and a span of 19 bases separates them. This chain is built from TRBV27 and TRBJ2-7, with the D gene call left open. Sequenced here: peripheral blood, sampled before pregnancy. This clonotype was sampled from a female donor with multiple sclerosis, enrolled in a pregnancy study. The sequence in DNA is TGTGCCAGCAGTTTCCCCCGCTCACCTCTAAGTGAGCAGTACTTC. The encoded protein is CASSFPRSPLSEQYF.